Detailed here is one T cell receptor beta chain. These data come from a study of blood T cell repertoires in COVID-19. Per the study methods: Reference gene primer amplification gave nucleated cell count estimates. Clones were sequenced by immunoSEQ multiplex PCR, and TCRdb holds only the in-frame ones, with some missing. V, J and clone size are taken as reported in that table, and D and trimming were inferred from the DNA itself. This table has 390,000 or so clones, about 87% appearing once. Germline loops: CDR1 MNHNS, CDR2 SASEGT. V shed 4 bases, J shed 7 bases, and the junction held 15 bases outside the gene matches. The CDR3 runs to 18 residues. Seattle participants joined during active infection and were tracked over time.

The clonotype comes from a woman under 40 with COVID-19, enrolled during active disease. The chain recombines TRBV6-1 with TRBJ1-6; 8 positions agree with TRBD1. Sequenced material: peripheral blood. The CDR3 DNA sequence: TGTGCCAGCAGTGGCGGAGTAGATAGCAGGGGGCGAAATTCACCCCTCCACTTT. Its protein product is CASSGGVDSRGRNSPLHF.